Sequencing of this TCR beta chain was carried out in a study of cytomegalovirus exposure and HLA in healthy donors. At the level of the study: A previous analysis identified around 120 million unique TCR beta sequences derived from around 180 million T cells.

Healthy people donating bone marrow made up the donors. The CDR3 sequence is 19 residues long. The trim removed 5 bases at V and 2 bases at J, leaving 14 bases unmatched. The V gene's germline CDR1 is SGHVS and CDR2 FNYEAQ. In the case of this clone: What it recognizes is unknown.

Vbeta (60) and Jbeta (13) primers were used in the PCR. Generated by immunoSEQ multiplex PCR, the TCRdb table keeps only in-frame clones and is missing some. The sample includes approximately 120,000 clones, over 65% of them seen just once. Study results and caveats: Among the most significant clusters, several appeared linked to common viral pathogens in a later analysis.

What was sequenced was PBMCs. The origin of this receptor is a female donor in good health and CMV-seronegative. The genes are TRBV7-6 and TRBJ2-7, with 14 bases identical to TRBD2. This CDR3 reads CASSGNRRTSGGTAYEQYF. CDR3 bases: TGTGCCAGCAGCGGAAACCGCCGGACTAGCGGGGGGACCGCCTACGAGCAGTACTTC.